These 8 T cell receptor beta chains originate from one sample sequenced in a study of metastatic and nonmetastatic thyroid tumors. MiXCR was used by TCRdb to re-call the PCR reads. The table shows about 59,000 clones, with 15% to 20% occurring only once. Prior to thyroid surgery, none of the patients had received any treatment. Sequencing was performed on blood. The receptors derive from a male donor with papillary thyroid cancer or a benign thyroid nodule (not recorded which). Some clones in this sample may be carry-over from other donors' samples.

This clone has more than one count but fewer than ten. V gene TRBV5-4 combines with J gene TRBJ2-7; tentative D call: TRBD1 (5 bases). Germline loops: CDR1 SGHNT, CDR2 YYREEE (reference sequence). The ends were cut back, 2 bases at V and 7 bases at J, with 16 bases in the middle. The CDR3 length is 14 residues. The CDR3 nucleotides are TGTGCCAGCAGCTTTTCAGACAGTCACGTAGAGCAGTACTTC. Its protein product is CASSFSDSHVEQYF. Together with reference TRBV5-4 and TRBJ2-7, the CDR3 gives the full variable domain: ETGVTQSPTHLIKTRGQQVTLRCSSQSGHNTVSWYQQALGQGPQFIFQYYREEENGRGNFPPRFSGLQFPNYSSELNVNALELDDSALYLCASSFSDSHVEQYFGPGTRLTVT.

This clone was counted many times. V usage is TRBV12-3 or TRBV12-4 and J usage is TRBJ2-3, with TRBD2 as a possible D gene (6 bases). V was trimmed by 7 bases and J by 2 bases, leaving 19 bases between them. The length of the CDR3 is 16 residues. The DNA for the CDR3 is TGTGCCAGCAATCGCGGGATGGCGGTTAACACAGATACGCAGTATTTT. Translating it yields CASNRGMAVNTDTQYF.

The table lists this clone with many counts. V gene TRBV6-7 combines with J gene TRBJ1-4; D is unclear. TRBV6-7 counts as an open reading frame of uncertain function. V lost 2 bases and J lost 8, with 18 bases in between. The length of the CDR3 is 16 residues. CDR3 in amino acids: CASSYDRFQTSEKLFF. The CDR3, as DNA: TGTGCCAGCAGTTACGATAGATTCCAGACGAGCGAAAAACTGTTTTTT.

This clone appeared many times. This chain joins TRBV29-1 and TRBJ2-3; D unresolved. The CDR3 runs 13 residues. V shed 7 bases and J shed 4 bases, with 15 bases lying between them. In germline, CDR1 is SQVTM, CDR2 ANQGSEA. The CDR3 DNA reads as TGCAGCGCCGACTCGGACGCGGCAGATACGCAGTATTTT. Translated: CSADSDAADTQYF.

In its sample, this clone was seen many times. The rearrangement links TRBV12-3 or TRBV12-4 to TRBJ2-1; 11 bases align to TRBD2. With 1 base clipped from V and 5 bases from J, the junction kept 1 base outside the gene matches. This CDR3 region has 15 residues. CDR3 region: CASSLGLAGNNEQFF. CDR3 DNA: TGTGCCAGCAGTTTAGGACTAGCGGGAAACAATGAGCAGTTCTTC.

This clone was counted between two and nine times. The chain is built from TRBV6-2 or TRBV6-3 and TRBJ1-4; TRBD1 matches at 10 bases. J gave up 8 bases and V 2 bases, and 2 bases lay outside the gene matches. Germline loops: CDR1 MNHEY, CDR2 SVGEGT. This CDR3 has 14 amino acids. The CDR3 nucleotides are TGTGCCAGCAGTTACAGGACAGGGGGAGAAAAACTGTTTTTT. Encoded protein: CASSYRTGGEKLFF.

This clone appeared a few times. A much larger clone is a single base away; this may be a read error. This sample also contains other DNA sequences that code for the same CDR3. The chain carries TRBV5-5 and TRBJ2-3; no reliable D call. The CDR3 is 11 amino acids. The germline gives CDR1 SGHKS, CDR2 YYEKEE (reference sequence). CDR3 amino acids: CASSLLDTQYF. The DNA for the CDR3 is TGTGCCAGTAGCTTGTTAGATACGCAGTATTTT.

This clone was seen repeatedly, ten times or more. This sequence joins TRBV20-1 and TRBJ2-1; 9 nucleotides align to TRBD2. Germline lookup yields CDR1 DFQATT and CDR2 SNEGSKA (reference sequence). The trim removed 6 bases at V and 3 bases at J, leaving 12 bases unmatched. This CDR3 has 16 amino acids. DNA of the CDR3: TGCAGTGCCTCGAGTAGCGGGGGACCAAACTACAATGAGCAGTTCTTC. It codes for CSASSSGGPNYNEQFF.